This record looks at one T cell receptor (beta chain) sequence and its context. Antigen: not known. Each replicate PCR on the sorted subsets used roughly 200 ng DNA (around 30,000 T cell genomes). Sequencing was performed with immunoSEQ multiplex PCR; in TCRdb, only in-frame clones are kept and a portion is missing. The top ten clones hold about 0.06% of a sample with roughly 640,000 clones, around 97% of them seen once. The CDR3 spans 15 residues. Germline-derived CDR1 and CDR2 are MRHNA and SNTAGT. Trimming cost V 3 bases and J 1 base; bases outside gene matches: 1. Caucasian adults residing in Nashville, Tennessee made up all the donors. These data come from a study of shared clonotypes between healthy human individuals. Study-level findings and limits: Larger estimated richness was generally recorded for naive subsets relative to memory subsets. Of the naive CD4 clonotypes, about 5.4% were shared across several donors.

This sequence joins TRBV6-4 and TRBJ2-1; 9 bases are a match to TRBD2. Material: naive CD4+ T cells sorted from blood. The subset here: CD45RA+ positively selected. The source of this sequence is a woman aged 25 to 45 in good health. In DNA, the CDR3 is TGTGCCAGCAGTGAGACTAGCGGTTCCTACAATGAGCAGTTCTTC. Its protein product is CASSETSGSYNEQFF.